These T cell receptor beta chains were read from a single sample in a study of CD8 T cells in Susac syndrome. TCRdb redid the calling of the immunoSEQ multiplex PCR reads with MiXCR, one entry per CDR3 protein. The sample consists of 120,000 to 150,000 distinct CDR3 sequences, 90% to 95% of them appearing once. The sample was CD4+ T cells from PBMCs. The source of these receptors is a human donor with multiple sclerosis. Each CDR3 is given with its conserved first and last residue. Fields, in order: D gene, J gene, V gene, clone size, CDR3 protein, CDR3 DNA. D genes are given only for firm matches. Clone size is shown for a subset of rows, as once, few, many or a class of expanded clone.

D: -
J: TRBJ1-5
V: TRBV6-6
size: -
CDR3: CASSYVQNQPQHF
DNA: TGTGCCAGCAGTTACGTGCAAAATCAGCCCCAGCATTTT

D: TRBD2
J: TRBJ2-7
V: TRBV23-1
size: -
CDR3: CASRCPTSGRVLYEQYF
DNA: TGCGCCAGCAGGTGCCCGACTAGCGGGAGGGTTCTCTACGAGCAGTACTTC

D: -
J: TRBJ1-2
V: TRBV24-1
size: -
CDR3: CATSGGLGGYTF
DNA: TGTGCCACCAGTGGAGGGTTAGGTGGCTACACCTTC

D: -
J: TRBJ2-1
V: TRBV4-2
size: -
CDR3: CASSHQTYRRGEQFF
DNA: TGTGCCAGCAGCCACCAGACTTACAGGAGAGGCGAGCAGTTCTTC

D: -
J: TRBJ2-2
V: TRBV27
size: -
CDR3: CASTSWGTRNTGELFF
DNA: TGTGCCAGCACAAGTTGGGGGACGAGGAACACCGGGGAGCTGTTTTTT

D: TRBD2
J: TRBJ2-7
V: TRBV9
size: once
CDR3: CASSVEVAGVGEQYF
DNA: TGTGCCAGCAGCGTAGAGGTAGCGGGAGTTGGCGAGCAGTACTTC

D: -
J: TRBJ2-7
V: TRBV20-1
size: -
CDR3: CSAMITASYEQYF
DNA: TGCAGTGCTATGATAACAGCCTCCTACGAGCAGTACTTC

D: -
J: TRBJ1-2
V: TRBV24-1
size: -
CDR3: CATSGKTGYTF
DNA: TGTGCCACCAGTGGTAAGACTGGCTACACCTTC

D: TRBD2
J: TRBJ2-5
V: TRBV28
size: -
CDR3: CASSLSASGRLAGETQYF
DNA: TGTGCCAGCAGTTTATCTGCTAGCGGGAGGCTTGCCGGAGAGACCCAGTACTTC

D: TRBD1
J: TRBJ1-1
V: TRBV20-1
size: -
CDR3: CSARARGLQGMNTEAFF
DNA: TGCAGTGCCAGAGCCCGAGGACTACAGGGGATGAACACTGAAGCTTTCTTT

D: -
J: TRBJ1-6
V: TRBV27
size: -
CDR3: CASSRVENSPLHF
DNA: TGTGCCAGCAGTAGGGTGGAGAACTCACCCCTCCACTTT

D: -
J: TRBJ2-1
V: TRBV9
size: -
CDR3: CASSVGGAGYNEQFF
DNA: TGTGCCAGCAGCGTAGGAGGGGCGGGCTACAATGAGCAGTTCTTC

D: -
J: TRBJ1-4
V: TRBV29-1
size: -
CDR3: CSVAPRSNEKLFF
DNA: TGCAGCGTTGCACCGAGATCAAATGAAAAACTGTTTTTT

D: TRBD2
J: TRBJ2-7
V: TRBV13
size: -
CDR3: CASSLARPGTSGVLEQYF
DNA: TGTGCCAGCAGCTTAGCCCGACCGGGGACTAGCGGGGTCTTGGAGCAGTACTTC

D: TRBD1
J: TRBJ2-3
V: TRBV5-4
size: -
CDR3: CASSPRTGGIDTQYF
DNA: TGTGCCAGCAGCCCTCGGACAGGGGGCATCGATACGCAGTATTTT

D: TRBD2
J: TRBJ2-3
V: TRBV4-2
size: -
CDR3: CASSQVSGDDTQYF
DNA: TGTGCCAGCAGCCAAGTTAGCGGGGATGATACGCAGTATTTT

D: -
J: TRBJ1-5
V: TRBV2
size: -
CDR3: CASSASNQPQHF
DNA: TGTGCCAGCAGTGCCAGCAATCAGCCCCAGCATTTT

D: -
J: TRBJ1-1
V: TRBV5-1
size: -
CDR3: CASSQGGEVTEAFF
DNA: TGCGCCAGCAGCCAAGGGGGTGAGGTCACTGAAGCTTTCTTT

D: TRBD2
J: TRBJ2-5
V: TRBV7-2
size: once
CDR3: CASSFNPVASGGPQETQYF
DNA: TGTGCCAGCAGCTTCAATCCGGTCGCTAGCGGGGGGCCCCAAGAGACCCAGTACTTC

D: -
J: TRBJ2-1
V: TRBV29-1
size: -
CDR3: CSVGLTEQFF
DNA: TGCAGCGTTGGTTTGACGGAGCAGTTCTTC

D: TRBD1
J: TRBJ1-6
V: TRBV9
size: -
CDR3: CASSGGQASPLHF
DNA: TGTGCCAGCAGCGGGGGACAGGCGTCACCCCTCCACTTT

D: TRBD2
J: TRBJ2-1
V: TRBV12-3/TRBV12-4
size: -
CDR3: CASSQPSGRANNEQFF
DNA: TGTGCCAGCAGTCAGCCTAGCGGGAGGGCCAACAATGAGCAGTTCTTC

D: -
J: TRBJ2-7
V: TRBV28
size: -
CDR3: CASSFGSVYEQYF
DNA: TGTGCCAGCAGTTTCGGGTCAGTTTACGAGCAGTACTTC

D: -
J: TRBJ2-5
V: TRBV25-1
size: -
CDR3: CASSDPGHQETQYF
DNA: TGTGCCAGCAGTGATCCCGGACACCAAGAGACCCAGTACTTC

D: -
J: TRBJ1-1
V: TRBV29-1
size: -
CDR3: CSASRGVRTEAFF
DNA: TGCAGCGCCTCACGTGGGGTAAGGACTGAAGCTTTCTTT

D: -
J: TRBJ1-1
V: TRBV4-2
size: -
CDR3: CASSPRFAAAWFGEAFF
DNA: TGTGCCAGCAGCCCCCGGTTTGCGGCAGCCTGGTTTGGGGAAGCTTTCTTT

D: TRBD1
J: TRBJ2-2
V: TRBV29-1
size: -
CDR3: CSVQGQGSTGELFF
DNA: TGCAGCGTTCAGGGACAGGGCAGCACCGGGGAGCTGTTTTTT

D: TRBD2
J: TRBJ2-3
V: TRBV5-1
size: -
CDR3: CASSLRGLATDTQYF
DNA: TGCGCCAGCAGCTTGCGGGGACTAGCCACAGATACGCAGTATTTT

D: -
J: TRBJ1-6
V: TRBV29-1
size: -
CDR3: CSVGSGRVDSPLHF
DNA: TGCAGCGTTGGTTCCGGCAGGGTAGATTCACCCCTCCACTTT

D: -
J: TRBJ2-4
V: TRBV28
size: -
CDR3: CASSSQGKGYF
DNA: TGTGCCAGCAGTTCCCAGGGGAAAGGGTACTTC

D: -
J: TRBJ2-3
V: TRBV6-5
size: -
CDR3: CASSYSRGAQDTQYF
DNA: TGTGCCAGCAGTTACTCACGGGGGGCTCAAGATACGCAGTATTTT

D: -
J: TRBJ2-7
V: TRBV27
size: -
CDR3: CASHRQTDYEQYF
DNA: TGTGCCAGCCACCGACAGACCGACTACGAGCAGTACTTC

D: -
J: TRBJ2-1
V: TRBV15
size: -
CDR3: CATSRDPGDRPFF
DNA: TGTGCCACCAGCAGGGATCCAGGGGATCGGCCGTTCTTC

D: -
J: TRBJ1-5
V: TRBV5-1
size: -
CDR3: CASSLDGYSNQPQHF
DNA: TGCGCCAGCAGCTTGGATGGTTATAGCAATCAGCCCCAGCATTTT

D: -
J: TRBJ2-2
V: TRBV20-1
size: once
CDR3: CSAREVRDTGELFF
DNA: TGCAGTGCTAGAGAGGTCCGGGACACCGGGGAGCTGTTTTTT

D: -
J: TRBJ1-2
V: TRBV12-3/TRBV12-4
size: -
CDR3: CASSLAAGLANYGYTF
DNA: TGTGCCAGCAGTTTAGCGGCAGGATTAGCTAACTATGGCTACACCTTC

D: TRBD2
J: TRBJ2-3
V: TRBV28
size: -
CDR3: CASNPAGLTDTQYF
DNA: TGTGCCAGCAACCCAGCGGGACTCACAGATACGCAGTATTTT

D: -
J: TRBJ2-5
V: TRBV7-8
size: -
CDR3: CASSLVTVETQYF
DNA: TGTGCCAGCAGCTTAGTGACAGTTGAGACCCAGTACTTC

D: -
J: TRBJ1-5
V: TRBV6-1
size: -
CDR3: CASSEAGQPQHF
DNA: TGTGCCAGCAGTGAAGCGGGGCAGCCCCAGCATTTT

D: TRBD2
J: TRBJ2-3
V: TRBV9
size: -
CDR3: CASSPWTSSLTDTQYF
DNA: TGTGCCAGCAGCCCCTGGACTAGCTCCCTAACAGATACGCAGTATTTT

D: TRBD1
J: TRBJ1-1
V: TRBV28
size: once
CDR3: CASRAPGTGAEAFF
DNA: TGTGCCAGCCGAGCCCCCGGGACAGGGGCTGAAGCTTTCTTT

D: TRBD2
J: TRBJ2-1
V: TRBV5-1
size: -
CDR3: CASRHGTSGNEQFF
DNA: TGCGCCAGCAGGCATGGGACTAGCGGGAATGAGCAGTTCTTC

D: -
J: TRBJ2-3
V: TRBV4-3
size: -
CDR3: CASSYDMAGTDTQYF
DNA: TGCGCCAGCAGCTACGACATGGCCGGGACGGATACGCAGTATTTT

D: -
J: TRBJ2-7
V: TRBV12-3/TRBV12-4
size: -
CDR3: CASSLRAPYEQYF
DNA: TGTGCCAGCAGTTTAAGGGCCCCCTACGAGCAGTACTTC

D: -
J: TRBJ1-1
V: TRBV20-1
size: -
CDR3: CSARSQIHLNTEAFF
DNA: TGCAGTGCTAGAAGTCAGATACACTTGAACACTGAAGCTTTCTTT

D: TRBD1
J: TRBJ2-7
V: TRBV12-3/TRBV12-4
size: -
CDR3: CASRRQGAVGYEQYF
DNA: TGTGCCAGCAGAAGACAGGGGGCAGTGGGGTACGAGCAGTACTTC

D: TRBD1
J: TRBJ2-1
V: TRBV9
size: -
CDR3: CASSPRDRGSRDEQFF
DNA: TGTGCCAGCAGCCCCAGGGACAGGGGGAGCAGGGATGAGCAGTTCTTC

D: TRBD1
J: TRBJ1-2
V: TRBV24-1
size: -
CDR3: CATSEGQGARSYGYTF
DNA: TGTGCCACCAGTGAGGGACAGGGGGCTCGGAGCTATGGCTACACCTTC

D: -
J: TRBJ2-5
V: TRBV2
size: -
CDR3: CASSEDRGETQYF
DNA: TGTGCCAGCAGTGAGGATCGGGGGGAGACCCAGTACTTC

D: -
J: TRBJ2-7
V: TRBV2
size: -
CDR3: CASTYSYEQYF
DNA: TGTGCCAGCACATACTCCTACGAGCAGTACTTC

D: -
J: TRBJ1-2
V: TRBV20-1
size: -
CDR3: CSAGESYGYTF
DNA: TGCAGTGCTGGGGAATCCTATGGCTACACCTTC